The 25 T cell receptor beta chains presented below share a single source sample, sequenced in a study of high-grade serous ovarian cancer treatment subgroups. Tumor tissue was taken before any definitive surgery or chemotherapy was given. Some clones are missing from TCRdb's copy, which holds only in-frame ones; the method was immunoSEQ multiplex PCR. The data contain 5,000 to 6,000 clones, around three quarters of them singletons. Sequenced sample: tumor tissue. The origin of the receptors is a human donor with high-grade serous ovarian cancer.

For the CDR3, the DNA is TGTGCCAGCAGCTTGTGGGGACAGGGATCCTATGGCTACACCTTC. Amino acids: CASSLWGQGSYGYTF. The J gene is TRBJ1-2, the V gene TRBV5-4, with TRBD1 matching 9 bases. Per germline, CDR1 SGHNT and CDR2 YYREEE (reference sequence). V was clipped by 1 base and J by 4 bases; unmatched bases: 5. The CDR3 is 15 amino acids.

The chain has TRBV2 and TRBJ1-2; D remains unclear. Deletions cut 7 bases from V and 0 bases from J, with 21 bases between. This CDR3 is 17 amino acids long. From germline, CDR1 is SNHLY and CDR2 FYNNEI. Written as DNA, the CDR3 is TGTGCCAGCATTGAGAGCGTAACAGCGACTTCTAACTATGGCTACACCTTC. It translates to CASIESVTATSNYGYTF.

The CDR3 DNA sequence: TGTGCCAGCAGCACACACAGGGCGAACACTGAAGCTTTCTTT. Amino acid sequence: CASSTHRANTEAFF. The chain combines TRBV21-1 with TRBJ1-1; no check of the table's D call, TRBD1, against the DNA was made. TRBV21-1 is a pseudogene locus. The CDR3 runs to 14 residues.

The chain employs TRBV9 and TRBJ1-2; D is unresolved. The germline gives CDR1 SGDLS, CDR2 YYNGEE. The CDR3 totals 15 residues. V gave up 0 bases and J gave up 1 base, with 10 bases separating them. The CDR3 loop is CASSVADGDNYGYTF. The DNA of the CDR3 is TGTGCCAGCAGCGTAGCTGACGGAGATAACTATGGCTACACCTTC.

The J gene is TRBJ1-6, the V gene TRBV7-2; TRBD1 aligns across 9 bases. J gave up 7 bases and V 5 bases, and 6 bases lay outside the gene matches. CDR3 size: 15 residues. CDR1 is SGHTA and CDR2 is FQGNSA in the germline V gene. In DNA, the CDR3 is TGTGCCAGCAGCGTTTCTACAGGGGGCAATTCACCCCTCCACTTT. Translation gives CASSVSTGGNSPLHF.

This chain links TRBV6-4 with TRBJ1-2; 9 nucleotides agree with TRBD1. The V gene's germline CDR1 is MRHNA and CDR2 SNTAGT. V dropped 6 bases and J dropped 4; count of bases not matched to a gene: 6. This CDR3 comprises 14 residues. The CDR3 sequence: CASSRTGESYGYTF. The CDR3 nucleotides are TGTGCCAGCAGCCGGACAGGGGAGTCCTATGGCTACACCTTC.

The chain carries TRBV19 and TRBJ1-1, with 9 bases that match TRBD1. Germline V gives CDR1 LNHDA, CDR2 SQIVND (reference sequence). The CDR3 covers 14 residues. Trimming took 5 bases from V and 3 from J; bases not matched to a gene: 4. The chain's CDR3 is CASSVDRGDTEAFF. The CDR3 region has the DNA TGTGCCAGTAGTGTGGACAGGGGCGACACTGAAGCTTTCTTT.

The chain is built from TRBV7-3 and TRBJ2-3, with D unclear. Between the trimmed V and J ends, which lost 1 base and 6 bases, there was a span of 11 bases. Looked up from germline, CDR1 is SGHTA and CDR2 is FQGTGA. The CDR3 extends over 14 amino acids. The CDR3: CASSLNPRSDTQYF. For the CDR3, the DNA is TGTGCCAGCAGCTTAAATCCTAGATCGGATACGCAGTATTTT.

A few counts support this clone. CDR3 amino acids: CASRAWGGGYPSYTF. In DNA form, the CDR3 reads TGTGCCAGCAGGGCTTGGGGGGGAGGTTATCCCTCCTACACCTTC. This chain uses TRBV28 with TRBJ1-2, with a possible D match to TRBD1 (5 bases). Germline V gives CDR1 MDHEN, CDR2 SYDVKM. This CDR3 is 15 amino acids long. Trimming removed 6 bases from V and 10 bases from J, with 24 bases in between.

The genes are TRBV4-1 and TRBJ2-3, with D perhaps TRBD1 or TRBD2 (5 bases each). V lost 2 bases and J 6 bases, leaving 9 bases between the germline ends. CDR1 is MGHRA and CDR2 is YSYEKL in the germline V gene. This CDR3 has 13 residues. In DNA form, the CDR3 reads TGCGCCAGCAGCCAACGAGAGGGGGATACGCAGTATTTT. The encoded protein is CASSQREGDTQYF.

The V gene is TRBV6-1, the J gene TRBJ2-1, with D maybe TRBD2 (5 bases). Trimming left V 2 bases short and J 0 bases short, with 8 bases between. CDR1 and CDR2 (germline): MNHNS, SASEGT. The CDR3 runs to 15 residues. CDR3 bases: TGTGCCAGCAGTGAACGGAGGAGCTCCTACAATGAGCAGTTCTTC. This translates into CASSERRSSYNEQFF.

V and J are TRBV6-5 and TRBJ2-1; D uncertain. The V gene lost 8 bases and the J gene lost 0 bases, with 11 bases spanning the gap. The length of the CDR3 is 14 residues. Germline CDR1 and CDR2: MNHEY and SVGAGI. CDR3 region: CASSKVGSYNEQFF. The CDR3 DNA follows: TGTGCCAGCTCCAAAGTCGGCTCCTACAATGAGCAGTTCTTC.

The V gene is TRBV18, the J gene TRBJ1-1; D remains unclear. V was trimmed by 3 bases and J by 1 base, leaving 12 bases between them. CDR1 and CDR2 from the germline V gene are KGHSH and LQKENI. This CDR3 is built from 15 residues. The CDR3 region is CASSPLGGGNTEAFF. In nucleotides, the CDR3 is TGTGCCAGCTCACCCCTAGGTGGCGGGAACACTGAAGCTTTCTTT.

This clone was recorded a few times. The CDR3, as DNA: TGTGCCAGTAGTATTAGGGGTGCTAGTTTGGATACAGATACGCAGTATTTT. The encoded protein is CASSIRGASLDTDTQYF. V and J are TRBV19 and TRBJ2-3, with a tentative D call TRBD1 (5 bases). This CDR3 spans 17 amino acids. V shed 3 bases and J shed 3 bases, with 19 bases lying between them. Germline assignment: CDR1 LNHDA and CDR2 SQIVND (reference sequence).

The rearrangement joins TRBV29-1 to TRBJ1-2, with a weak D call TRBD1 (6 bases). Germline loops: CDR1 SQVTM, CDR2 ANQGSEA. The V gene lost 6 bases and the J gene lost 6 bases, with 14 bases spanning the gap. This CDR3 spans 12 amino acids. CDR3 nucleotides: TGCAGCGTGGGCAGGGGAAGACATGGCTACACCTTC. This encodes CSVGRGRHGYTF.

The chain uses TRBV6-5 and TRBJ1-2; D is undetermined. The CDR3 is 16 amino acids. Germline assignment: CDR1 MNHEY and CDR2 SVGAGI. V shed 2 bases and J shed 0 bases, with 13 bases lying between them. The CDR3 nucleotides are TGTGCCAGCAGTTACACCCGGGTGTTAGCTAACTATGGCTACACCTTC. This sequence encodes CASSYTRVLANYGYTF.

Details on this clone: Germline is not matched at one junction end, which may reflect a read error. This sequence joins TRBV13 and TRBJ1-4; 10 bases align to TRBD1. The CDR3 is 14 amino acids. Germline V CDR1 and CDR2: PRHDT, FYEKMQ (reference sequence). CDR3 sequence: CASSPGTGEGKTVF. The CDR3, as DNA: TGTGCCAGCAGCCCCGGGACAGGGGAGGGAAAAACTGTTTTT.

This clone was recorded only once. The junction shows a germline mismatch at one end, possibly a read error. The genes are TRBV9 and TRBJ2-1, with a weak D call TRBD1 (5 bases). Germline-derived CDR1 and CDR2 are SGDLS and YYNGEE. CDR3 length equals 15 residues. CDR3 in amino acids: CASSITGDGYDEQFF. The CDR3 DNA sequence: TGTGCCAGTAGTATAACAGGCGACGGCTACGATGAGCAGTTCTTC.

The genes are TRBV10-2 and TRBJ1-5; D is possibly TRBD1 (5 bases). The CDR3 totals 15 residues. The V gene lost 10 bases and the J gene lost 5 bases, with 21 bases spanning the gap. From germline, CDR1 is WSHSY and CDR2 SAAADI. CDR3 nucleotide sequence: TGCGCCACAGTAGACAGAGGATTAGGTGATCAGCCCCAGCATTTT. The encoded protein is CATVDRGLGDQPQHF.

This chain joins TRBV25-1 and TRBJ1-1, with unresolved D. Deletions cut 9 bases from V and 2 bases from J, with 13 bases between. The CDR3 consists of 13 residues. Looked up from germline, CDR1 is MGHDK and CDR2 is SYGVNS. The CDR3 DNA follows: TGTGCCAGTGGGATCGGGAGAAACACTGAAGCTTTCTTT. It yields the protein CASGIGRNTEAFF.

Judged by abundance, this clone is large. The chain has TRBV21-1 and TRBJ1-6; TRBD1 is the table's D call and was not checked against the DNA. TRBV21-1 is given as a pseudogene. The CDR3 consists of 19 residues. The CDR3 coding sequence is TGTGCCAGCAGCAAATCAGGGACAGGGGTTATAGGGGATAATTCACCCCTCCACTTT. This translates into CASSKSGTGVIGDNSPLHF.

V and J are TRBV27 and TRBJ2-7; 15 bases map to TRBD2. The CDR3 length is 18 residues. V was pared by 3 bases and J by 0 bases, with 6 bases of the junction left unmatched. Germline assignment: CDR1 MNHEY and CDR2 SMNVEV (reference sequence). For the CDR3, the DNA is TGTGCCAGCAGTTTGGGACTAGCGGGGGGCCCAAGCTCCTACGAGCAGTACTTC. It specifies CASSLGLAGGPSSYEQYF.

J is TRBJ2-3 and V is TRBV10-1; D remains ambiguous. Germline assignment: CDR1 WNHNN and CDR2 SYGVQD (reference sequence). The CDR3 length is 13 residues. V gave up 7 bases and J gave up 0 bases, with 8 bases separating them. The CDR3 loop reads CASNKRSTDTQYF. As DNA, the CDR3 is TGCGCCAGCAACAAGAGGAGCACAGATACGCAGTATTTT.

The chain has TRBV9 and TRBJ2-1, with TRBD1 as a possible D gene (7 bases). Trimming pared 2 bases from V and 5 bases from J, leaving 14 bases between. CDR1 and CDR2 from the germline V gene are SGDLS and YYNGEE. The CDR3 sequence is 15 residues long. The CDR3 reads CASSVLPGGNNEQFF. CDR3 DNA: TGTGCCAGCAGCGTGTTGCCAGGGGGGAACAATGAGCAGTTCTTC.

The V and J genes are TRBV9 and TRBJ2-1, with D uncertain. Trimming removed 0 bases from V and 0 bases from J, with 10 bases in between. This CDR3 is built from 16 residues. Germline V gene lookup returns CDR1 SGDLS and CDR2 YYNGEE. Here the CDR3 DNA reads TGTGCCAGCAGCGTAGTTCTTTTCAGCTCCTACAATGAGCAGTTCTTC. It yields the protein CASSVVLFSSYNEQFF.